This TCR beta chain was obtained from a study of CD8+ T cells in alopecia areata. Study at large: A 6-month off-drug phase came after tofacitinib, which had lasted 6 to 18 months.

General observations from the study: Higher clonality was seen in lesional scalp than in normal scalp, especially in alopecia totalis/universalis. Scalp and blood retained many expanded lesional clones during tofacitinib.

Treatment here: oral pan-JAK inhibitor, 5-10 mg twice daily. This clone was observed a few times. Its specificity is unknown. Germline V gives CDR1 LGHNA, CDR2 YSLEER. V trimming: 4 bases; J trimming: 3 bases; junction bases outside the gene matches: 5. The CDR3 spans 15 residues. cDNA serving as the sequencing template came from extracted, reverse transcribed RNA. Sequencing was performed with immunoSEQ multiplex PCR; in TCRdb, only in-frame clones are kept and a portion is missing. The sample lists a few hundred thousand clones; about three fifths were seen once. Here the sequenced sample was CD4+ T cells sorted from blood, taken around week 53, from a patient treated with tofacitinib. The sequence came from a human donor with alopecia areata. The chain combines TRBV4-3 with TRBJ2-7, with 11 bases fitting TRBD1. CDR3 protein: CASSLRTGGIYEQYF. The DNA of the CDR3 is TGCGCCAGCAGCCTGAGGACAGGGGGCATCTACGAGCAGTACTTC.